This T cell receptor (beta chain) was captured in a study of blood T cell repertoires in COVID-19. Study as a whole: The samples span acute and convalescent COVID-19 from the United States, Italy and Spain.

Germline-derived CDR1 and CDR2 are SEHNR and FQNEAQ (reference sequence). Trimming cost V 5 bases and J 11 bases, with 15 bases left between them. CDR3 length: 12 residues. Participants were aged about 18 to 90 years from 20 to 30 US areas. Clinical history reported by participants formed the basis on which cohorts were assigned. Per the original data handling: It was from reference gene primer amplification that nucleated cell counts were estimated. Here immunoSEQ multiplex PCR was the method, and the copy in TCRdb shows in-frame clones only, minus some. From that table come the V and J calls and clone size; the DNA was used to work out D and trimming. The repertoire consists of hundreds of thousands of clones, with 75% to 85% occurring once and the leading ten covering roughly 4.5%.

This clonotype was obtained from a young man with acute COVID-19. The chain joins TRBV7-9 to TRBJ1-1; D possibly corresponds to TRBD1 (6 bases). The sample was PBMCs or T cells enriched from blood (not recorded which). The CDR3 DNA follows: TGTGCCAGCAGCGCCACCAACAGGGCGGCTTTCTTT. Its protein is CASSATNRAAFF.